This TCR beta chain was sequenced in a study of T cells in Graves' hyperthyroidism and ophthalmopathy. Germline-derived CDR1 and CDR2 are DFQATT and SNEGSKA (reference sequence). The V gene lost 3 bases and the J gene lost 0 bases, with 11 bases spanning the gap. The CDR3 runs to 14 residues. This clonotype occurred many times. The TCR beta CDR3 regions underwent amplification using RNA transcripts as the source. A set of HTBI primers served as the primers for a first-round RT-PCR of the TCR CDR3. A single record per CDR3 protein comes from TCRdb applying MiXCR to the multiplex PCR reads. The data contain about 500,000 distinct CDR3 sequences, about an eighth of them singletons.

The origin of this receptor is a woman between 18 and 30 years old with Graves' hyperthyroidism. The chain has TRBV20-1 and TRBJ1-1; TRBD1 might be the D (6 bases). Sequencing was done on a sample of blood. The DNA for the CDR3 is TGCAGTGCTAGGCCCAGGGGCTTGAACACTGAAGCTTTCTTT. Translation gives CSARPRGLNTEAFF.